A single sample is the source of the 21 T cell receptor beta chains below, sequenced in a study of cytomegalovirus exposure and HLA in healthy donors. PCR used 60 Vbeta primers and 13 Jbeta primers. Data came from immunoSEQ multiplex PCR; TCRdb stores just in-frame clones and leaves some out. This table has 170,000 or so clones, roughly 83% appearing once. The source material was PBMCs. The receptors here all came from a boy between 2 and 10 years old in good health and CMV-seronegative.

Comments on this clone: This sample includes further DNA sequences coding for the same CDR3. The rearrangement links TRBV5-1 to TRBJ2-7; 8 nucleotides agree with TRBD1. CDR3 length equals 14 residues. Germline V gene sequence: CDR1 SGHRS, CDR2 YFSETQ. V gave up 3 bases and J gave up 0 bases; unmatched junction bases: 2. Here the CDR3 reads CASSSTGGSYEQYF. CDR3 nucleotide sequence: TGCGCCAGCAGCTCAACAGGGGGCTCCTACGAGCAGTACTTC.

This clone was seen once. The chain links TRBV5-4 to TRBJ2-3; TRBD1 agrees at 7 bases. V gave up 4 bases and J gave up 1 base; unmatched junction bases: 9. This CDR3 spans 16 amino acids. CDR1 is SGHNT and CDR2 is YYREEE in the germline V gene (reference sequence). The CDR3 region is CASSLDRETGTDTQYF. CDR3 coding DNA: TGTGCCAGCAGCCTCGACAGGGAAACTGGCACAGATACGCAGTATTTT.

The table lists this clone with a count of one. One end of the junction varies from germline; a read error may be responsible. The chain links TRBV6-5 to TRBJ2-3; D may be TRBD1 (7 bases). CDR1 and CDR2 (germline): MNHEY, SVGAGI. The CDR3 runs 13 residues. CDR3 sequence: CASSYSRGAALVF. Written as DNA, the CDR3 is TGTGCCAGCAGTTACTCCAGGGGGGCCGCCCTAGTTTTT.

The chain uses TRBV7-3 and TRBJ1-2; unclear D gene. The germline V gene encodes CDR1 SGHTA and CDR2 FQGTGA. This CDR3 has 15 residues. V was trimmed by 0 bases and J by 3 bases, leaving 11 bases between them. CDR3 loop: CASSLTVGDDYGYTF. The CDR3 DNA follows: TGTGCCAGCAGCTTAACTGTAGGAGACGACTATGGCTACACCTTC.

The chain recombines TRBV21-1 with TRBJ1-2; whether TRBD1, the table's D call, matches the DNA was not checked. TRBV21-1 is a pseudogene. The CDR3 is 15 residues long. CDR3 nucleotide sequence: TGTGCCACCCTAACGGACAGGCCGTGGGGCTATGGCTACACCTTC. Translating it yields CATLTDRPWGYGYTF.

The V and J genes are TRBV19 and TRBJ1-5; TRBD1 aligns across 8 bases. V lost 3 bases to trimming and J lost 3 bases; unmatched junction nucleotides: 4. Per the germline V gene, CDR1 is LNHDA and CDR2 is SQIVND (reference sequence). The CDR3 sequence is 15 residues long. The CDR3 sequence: CASSITTGVNQPQHF. The CDR3 nucleotides are TGTGCCAGTAGTATCACGACAGGGGTCAATCAGCCCCAGCATTTT. The full variable domain, completed using reference TRBV19 and TRBJ1-5, is DGGITQSPKYLFRKEGQNVTLSCEQNLNHDAMYWYRQDPGQGLRLIYYSQIVNDFQKGDIAEGYSVSREKKESFPLTVTSAQKNPTAFYLCASSITTGVNQPQHFGDGTRLSIL.

V usage is TRBV7-2 and J usage is TRBJ1-3; D gene unclear. Trimming took 5 bases from V and 0 from J, leaving 20 bases between them. This CDR3 is built from 18 residues. Germline V CDR1 and CDR2: SGHTA, FQGNSA. The CDR3 here is CASSQGGFHLNSGNTIYF. In DNA, the CDR3 is TGTGCCAGCAGCCAAGGAGGGTTTCACCTTAACTCTGGAAACACCATATATTTT.

Only a few counts were recorded for this clone. The chain couples TRBV7-6 to TRBJ2-6; 7 bases map to TRBD1. V lost 4 bases to trimming and J lost 2 bases; unmatched junction nucleotides: 5. The length of the CDR3 is 16 residues. CDR1 SGHVS and CDR2 FNYEAQ come from the germline V gene. The CDR3 reads CASSSRTGPGANVLTF. CDR3 DNA sequence: TGTGCCAGCAGCTCCAGGACAGGCCCTGGGGCCAACGTCCTGACTTTC. The variable domain in full, with the rest retrieved from reference TRBV7-6 and TRBJ2-6, is GAGVSQSPRYKVTKRGQDVALRCDPISGHVSLYWYRQALGQGPEFLTYFNYEAQQDKSGLPNDRFSAERPEGSISTLTIQRTEQRDSAMYRCASSSRTGPGANVLTFGAGSRLTVL.

The chain combines TRBV5-4 with TRBJ2-1; 7 bases are shared with TRBD2. CDR1 SGHNT and CDR2 YYREEE come from the germline V gene (reference sequence). The CDR3 runs to 13 residues. V lost 3 bases to trimming and J lost 9 bases; unmatched junction nucleotides: 6. The CDR3 region has the DNA TGTGCCAGCAGCTCTGGACTAGTCGGTGAGCAGTTCTTC. Amino acid sequence: CASSSGLVGEQFF.

This clone was observed a few times. V gene TRBV4-1 combines with J gene TRBJ2-3; maybe TRBD2 (5 bases). Germline values: CDR1 MGHRA, CDR2 YSYEKL. The length of the CDR3 is 16 residues. The V end lost 0 bases, the J end lost 0 bases, and 10 bases lay between the germline ends. The CDR3 DNA sequence: TGCGCCAGCAGCCAAGAAGGGAGACTTAGCACAGATACGCAGTATTTT. Translated, it gives CASSQEGRLSTDTQYF.

This chain joins TRBV6-6 and TRBJ1-1; D call uncertain. The CDR3 covers 15 residues. Trimming took off 0 bases at V and 0 bases at J, with 8 bases between the two ends. CDR1 is MNHNY and CDR2 is SVGAGI in the germline V gene (reference sequence). The CDR3 DNA sequence: TGTGCCAGCAGTTACTCGCCCCAGATGAACACTGAAGCTTTCTTT. It yields the protein CASSYSPQMNTEAFF.

The chain couples TRBV9 to TRBJ2-7; perhaps TRBD1 as D (5 bases). Deletions cut 0 bases from V and 4 bases from J, with 14 bases between. This CDR3 is 15 amino acids long. Germline values: CDR1 SGDLS, CDR2 YYNGEE. CDR3 coding DNA: TGTGCCAGCAGCGTAGATCCAGGGTTAGGGTACGAGCAGTACTTC. Amino acids: CASSVDPGLGYEQYF.

This clone was observed a handful of times. V and J are TRBV28 and TRBJ2-3, with TRBD1 matching over 10 bases. The CDR3 extends over 13 amino acids. V dropped 5 bases and J dropped 14; count of bases not matched to a gene: 10. The germline V gene has CDR1 MDHEN and CDR2 SYDVKM. The CDR3: CASSGTGTGVWYF. DNA for the CDR3: TGTGCCAGCAGTGGCACCGGGACAGGGGTCTGGTATTTT.

V usage is TRBV7-9 and J usage is TRBJ1-1, with D uncertain. The V end was cut by 4 bases, the J end by 5 bases, with 17 bases between. Germline V gene sequence: CDR1 SEHNR, CDR2 FQNEAQ (reference sequence). CDR3 length: 15 amino acids. CDR3 region: CASSSPGIKSTEAFF. The CDR3 region has the DNA TGTGCCAGCAGCTCTCCAGGCATTAAGTCGACTGAAGCTTTCTTT.

This clone is a singleton in its sample. This chain links TRBV10-3 with TRBJ1-2; possibly TRBD1 for D (5 bases). This CDR3 has 14 residues. Germline V CDR1 and CDR2: ENHRY, SYGVKD. Trimming pared 3 bases from V and 6 bases from J, leaving 14 bases between. CDR3 DNA sequence: TGTGCCATCAGTGATCCGGGGGAAAGGGATGGCTACACCTTC. It specifies CAISDPGERDGYTF.

The V gene is TRBV5-1, the J gene TRBJ1-4; perhaps TRBD1 as D (6 bases). Trimming pared 0 bases from V and 5 bases from J, leaving 14 bases between. The CDR3 loop spans 16 amino acids. The germline CDR1 and CDR2 sequences are SGHRS and YFSETQ. CDR3 coding DNA: TGCGCCAGCAGCTTGGAGTCTGGGGGCCAGAATGAAAAACTGTTTTTT. The encoded protein is CASSLESGGQNEKLFF.

This clone was counted a single time. The genes are TRBV11-1 and TRBJ1-1; D unclear. Trimming removed 6 bases at V and 6 bases at J, with 17 bases between. Germline loops: CDR1 SGHAT, CDR2 FQDESV (reference sequence). CDR3 length: 14 amino acids. The CDR3 spells CASRPWEGWPEAFF. The CDR3 DNA is TGTGCCAGCAGACCCTGGGAGGGATGGCCTGAAGCTTTCTTT.

This sequence joins TRBV5-1 and TRBJ2-7, with D possibly TRBD1 on 5 matching bases. Trimming removed 3 bases at V and 3 bases at J, with 25 bases between. CDR1 is SGHRS and CDR2 is YFSETQ in the germline V gene. The CDR3 loop spans 18 amino acids. The CDR3 DNA is TGCGCCAGCAGCTCCGCCTACACAGGCCCTTCTTACCTCTACGAGCAGTACTTC. It translates to CASSSAYTGPSYLYEQYF.

This clone appeared a single time. The CDR3 loop reads CASTGSYYGYTF. The CDR3 bases are TGTGCCAGCACGGGGTCTTACTATGGCTACACCTTC. This chain connects TRBV28 to TRBJ1-2; D is unresolved. The CDR3 loop spans 12 amino acids. Trimming took 7 bases from V and 3 from J, leaving 9 bases between them. The germline CDR1 and CDR2 sequences are MDHEN and SYDVKM.

Concerning this clone: The junction and the germline gene differ at one end; a read error may be behind it. The chain links TRBV28 to TRBJ2-3; D gene uncertain. Germline V gives CDR1 MDHEN, CDR2 SYDVKM. The CDR3 has 11 residues. In DNA, the CDR3 is TGTGCCAGCAGCCAAGCCTCCCGGTTGAATTTT. Encoded protein: CASSQASRLNF.

The gene calls are TRBV6-1 and TRBJ2-3; TRBD2 matches at 7 bases. The junction had 11 bases not matched to a gene; V was cut back by 7 bases and J by 4 bases. CDR1 is MNHNS and CDR2 is SASEGT in the germline V gene. The CDR3 runs 15 residues. The CDR3 sequence: CASTEGEGWADTQYF. In DNA, the CDR3 is TGTGCCAGCACCGAAGGGGAGGGGTGGGCAGATACGCAGTATTTT.